This TCR beta chain is drawn from a study of vaccination and CD4 T cells after COVID-19. Background on the study: Overlapping peptides of the spike proteins of SARS-CoV-2, HCoV-NL63, HCoV-OC43 and HCoV-229E were used for cell stimulation. Control cultures were supplied with a CEFX pool, an HIV-1 Nef pool, or no peptide at all.

The Oncomine TCR Beta short-read assay was applied to DNA of cultured CD4+ T cells. Genomic DNA was drawn out of CD4+ T cells grown in culture. TCRdb re-called the PCR reads with MiXCR, one entry per CDR3 protein. Of fewer than 9,500 distinct CDR3 sequences listed, roughly a third are singletons. Treatment: 10-day PBMC culture with coronavirus spike peptide pools or control peptides (ViraFEST assay). Those CD4+ T cells from the unexposed donor predate the COVID-19 pandemic (2011-2018). The culture of 2 million or so PBMCs per well included approximately 10 IU/ml IL-2 and around 10 ug/ml peptide pools. Fresh replacement IL-2 medium substituted for half the medium on days 3 and 7. This clonotype has only a few counts. Its matching antigen is unknown. The TCR originated in a human donor in good health. Specimen: CD4+ T cells from blood, cultured in vitro.

The CDR3: CASTPNFGQRAYEQYF. DNA for the CDR3: TGTGCCAGCACCCCCAATTTCGGGCAGCGGGCCTACGAGCAGTACTTC. J is TRBJ2-7 and V is TRBV28; TRBD2 is a possible D gene (6 bases). This CDR3 is 16 amino acids long. The germline V and J ends were trimmed by 7 bases and 2 bases, with 21 bases remaining between them. The V gene's germline CDR1 is MDHEN and CDR2 SYDVKM.